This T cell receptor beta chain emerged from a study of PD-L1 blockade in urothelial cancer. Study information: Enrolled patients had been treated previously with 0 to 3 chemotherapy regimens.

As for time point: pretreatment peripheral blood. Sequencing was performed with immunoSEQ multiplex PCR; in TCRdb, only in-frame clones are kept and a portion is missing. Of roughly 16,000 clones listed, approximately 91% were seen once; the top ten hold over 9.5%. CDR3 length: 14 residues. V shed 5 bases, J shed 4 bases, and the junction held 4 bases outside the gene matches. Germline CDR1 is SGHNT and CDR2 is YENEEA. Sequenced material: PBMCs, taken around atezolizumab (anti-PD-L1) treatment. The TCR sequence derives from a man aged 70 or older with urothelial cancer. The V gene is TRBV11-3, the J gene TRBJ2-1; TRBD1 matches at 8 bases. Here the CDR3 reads CASSPGTGYNEQFF. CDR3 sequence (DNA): TGTGCCAGCAGCCCCGGGACAGGTTACAATGAGCAGTTCTTC.